This T cell receptor beta chain emerged from a study of blood T cell repertoires in COVID-19. Study summary: T cells, B-cell-depleted T cells, or PBMCs supplied cDNA or gDNA.

The assay was immunoSEQ multiplex PCR, and TCRdb's table has in-frame clones only and misses some. The repertoire includes approximately 210,000 clones, roughly 81% of them detected once, and approximately 8% sits in the top ten. This clone was picked up a small number of times. The CDR3 covers 15 residues. V trimming: 2 bases; J trimming: 6 bases; junction bases outside the gene matches: 6. Germline V gene lookup returns CDR1 MNHEY and CDR2 SVGAGI. This chain connects TRBV6-5 to TRBJ1-4; 7 bases are a match to TRBD1. The TCR comes from a woman aged 45-65 years with active or convalescent COVID-19. The specimen sequenced was peripheral blood. The CDR3 nucleotides are TGTGCCAGCAGTTACCCCCGGGACAGACATGAAAAACTGTTTTTT. This gives the protein CASSYPRDRHEKLFF.